Listed below are T cell receptor beta chains from one sample, sequenced in a study of naive and memory T cell subsets. MiXCR was run by TCRdb on the UMI-ligation and nested PCR reads, yielding one entry per CDR3 protein. The profile covers around 130,000 distinct CDR3 sequences, with roughly 36% appearing a single time and roughly 0.86% taken by the ten largest. Sequencing was carried out using central memory CD4+ T cells from blood. These receptors were taken from a human donor in good health. The CDR3 runs from the conserved cysteine through the conserved F or W. A D gene is named only where the DNA matches it firmly. Not every row has a clone size; where given, it reads once, few, many or a size class.

J	size	D	V	CDR3	DNA
TRBJ2-2	NA	TRBD1	TRBV6-5	CASSPRDRRNTGELFF	TGTGCCAGCAGTCCCCGGGACAGGCGGAACACCGGGGAGCTGTTTTTT
TRBJ1-2	few	TRBD1	TRBV7-2	CASSQRYRGSDYGYTF	TGTGCCAGCAGCCAGAGGTACAGGGGCAGCGACTATGGCTACACCTTC
TRBJ1-2	NA	NA	TRBV3-1	CASSQSFGGAGGYTF	TGTGCCAGCAGCCAGTCCTTCGGGGGGGCTGGTGGCTACACCTTC
TRBJ1-5	NA	NA	TRBV10-1	CASAPSGNQPQHF	TGCGCCAGCGCCCCCTCGGGCAATCAGCCCCAGCATTTT
TRBJ1-1	NA	NA	TRBV19	CASSISGFGEAFF	TGTGCCAGTAGTATATCCGGGTTCGGTGAAGCTTTCTTT
TRBJ1-1	NA	NA	TRBV18	CASSPRPGENTEAFF	TGTGCCAGCTCACCTAGGCCAGGGGAGAACACTGAAGCTTTCTTT
TRBJ2-4	many	NA	TRBV15	CATSLDKLAKNIQYF	TGTGCCACCAGCTTGGACAAGCTAGCCAAAAACATTCAGTACTTC
TRBJ1-2	NA	TRBD1	TRBV6-5	CASRVTGGNYGYTF	TGTGCCAGCAGAGTAACAGGGGGTAACTATGGCTACACCTTC
TRBJ2-7	few	NA	TRBV4-3	CASSQEYTVEQYF	TGCGCCAGCAGCCAAGAATATACCGTCGAGCAGTACTTC
TRBJ2-3	NA	TRBD2	TRBV18	CASSPPGGTDTQYF	TGTGCCAGCTCACCACCGGGGGGGACAGATACGCAGTATTTT
TRBJ1-5	few	NA	TRBV5-1	CASRETGDSNQPQHF	TGCGCCAGCAGGGAAACCGGGGATAGCAATCAGCCCCAGCATTTT
TRBJ1-6	NA	TRBD1	TRBV7-9	CASSLSFGTGVSPLHF	TGTGCCAGCAGCTTATCGTTCGGGACAGGGGTTTCACCCCTCCACTTT
TRBJ2-5	few	NA	TRBV6-5	CASTRGGQETQYF	TGTGCCAGCACCCGCGGAGGCCAAGAGACCCAGTACTTC
TRBJ1-6	few	NA	TRBV7-6	CASSLAPGGNSPLHF	TGTGCCAGCAGCTTAGCGCCTGGAGGGAATTCACCCCTCCACTTT
TRBJ1-5	once	NA	TRBV20-1	CSASQGSNQPQHF	TGCAGTGCTAGTCAGGGGAGCAATCAGCCCCAGCATTTT
TRBJ1-1	NA	TRBD1	TRBV29-1	CSVNRGMNTEDFF	TGCAGCGTGAACAGGGGTATGAACACTGAAGATTTCTTT
TRBJ2-7	NA	NA	TRBV6-6	CASSSDSPPYEQYF	TGTGCCAGCAGTTCCGACAGCCCCCCCTACGAGCAGTACTTC
TRBJ2-7	NA	TRBD2	TRBV6-1	CASTGLDEQYF	TGTGCCAGCACTGGACTAGACGAGCAGTACTTC
TRBJ2-7	few	NA	TRBV5-1	CASSPGTRSYEQYF	TGTGCCAGCTCTCCAGGTACTAGGTCCTACGAGCAGTACTTC
TRBJ1-4	NA	NA	TRBV7-2	CASSLLQNEKLFF	TGTGCCAGCAGCTTACTTCAGAATGAAAAACTGTTTTTT
TRBJ2-7	many	TRBD2	TRBV28	CASSTLAGRGPPYEQYF	TGTGCCAGCAGTACCCTAGCGGGTCGCGGGCCCCCCTACGAGCAGTACTTC
TRBJ1-1	NA	NA	TRBV18	CASSQAGSNTEAFF	TGTGCCAGCTCCCAGGCGGGATCGAACACTGAAGCTTTCTTT
TRBJ1-5	NA	TRBD1	TRBV7-8	CASSTRQGSNQPQHF	TGTGCCAGCAGCACAAGACAGGGAAGCAATCAGCCCCAGCATTTT
TRBJ2-3	NA	TRBD2	TRBV7-2	CATSRDYLSTDTQYF	TGTGCCACGAGCCGGGACTACTTAAGCACAGATACGCAGTATTTT
TRBJ1-1	once	TRBD1	TRBV30	CAWSETGRRYTEAFF	TGTGCCTGGAGTGAGACAGGGAGAAGGTACACTGAAGCTTTCTTT
TRBJ2-1	many	TRBD2	TRBV20-1	CSVLAGGQEQFF	TGCAGTGTGCTAGCGGGAGGGCAGGAGCAGTTCTTC
TRBJ2-1	few	TRBD2	TRBV20-1	CSAILPGTSGRAAHNEQFF	TGCAGTGCTATCCTGCCCGGGACTAGCGGGAGGGCCGCCCACAATGAGCAGTTCTTC
TRBJ2-1	NA	NA	TRBV6-2/TRBV6-3	CASSAGTLDNEQFF	TGTGCCAGCAGCGCCGGGACTCTAGACAATGAGCAGTTCTTC
TRBJ2-1	few	TRBD2	TRBV20-1	CSARDLGGRSRNEQFF	TGCAGTGCTAGAGATTTGGGCGGGAGGTCCCGTAATGAGCAGTTCTTC
TRBJ1-1	few	NA	TRBV6-5	CASRMTGNTEAFF	TGTGCCAGCAGGATGACAGGGAACACTGAAGCTTTCTTT
TRBJ2-1	once	TRBD2	TRBV5-1	CASSSGLDRNEQFF	TGCGCCAGCAGCTCGGGACTAGATAGGAATGAGCAGTTCTTC
TRBJ2-1	NA	NA	TRBV4-1	CASSQEAKVPYNEQFF	TGCGCCAGCAGCCAAGAGGCAAAGGTCCCTTACAATGAGCAGTTCTTC
TRBJ2-4	NA	NA	TRBV20-1	CSWWGEVVNIQYF	TGCAGTTGGTGGGGGGAGGTAGTGAACATTCAGTACTTC
TRBJ2-1	NA	NA	TRBV11-2	CASSRGLGRNYNEQFF	TGTGCCAGCAGCCGGGGCCTGGGACGAAACTACAATGAGCAGTTCTTC
TRBJ1-5	few	NA	TRBV7-9	CASSHGTTNQPQHF	TGTGCCAGCAGCCACGGGACCACGAATCAGCCCCAGCATTTT
TRBJ2-2	NA	TRBD1	TRBV10-3	CAISEPWDRVKDTGELFF	TGTGCCATCAGTGAGCCATGGGACAGGGTGAAAGACACCGGGGAGCTGTTTTTT
TRBJ2-5	NA	NA	TRBV7-2	CASRSSGAETQYF	TGTGCCAGCAGATCTTCAGGTGCGGAGACCCAGTACTTC
TRBJ2-1	NA	TRBD2	TRBV12-3/TRBV12-4	CASTIAGGEQFF	TGTGCCAGCACCATCGCGGGGGGTGAGCAGTTCTTC
TRBJ2-1	few	NA	TRBV15	CATATGGLLGNEQFF	TGTGCCACCGCAACCGGGGGGCTTCTGGGGAATGAGCAGTTCTTC
TRBJ1-5	few	NA	TRBV7-6	CASSSGSNQPQHF	TGTGCCAGCAGCTCGGGTAGCAATCAGCCCCAGCATTTT
TRBJ1-6	few	TRBD1	TRBV6-2/TRBV6-3	CASRGTDRRSSYNSPLHF	TGTGCCAGCAGGGGAACGGACAGGAGGAGCTCCTATAATTCACCCCTCCACTTT
TRBJ2-1	few	NA	TRBV29-1	CSVRRGAEGAGYNEQFF	TGCAGCGTCCGAAGGGGGGCCGAGGGGGCAGGCTACAATGAGCAGTTCTTC
TRBJ2-5	few	TRBD2	TRBV6-1	CASSEMVAGLAGGETQYF	TGTGCCAGCAGTGAAATGGTCGCTGGACTAGCGGGGGGGGAGACCCAGTACTTC
TRBJ2-4	NA	NA	TRBV7-2	CASSLKVAKNIQYF	TGTGCCAGCAGCTTAAAAGTAGCCAAAAACATTCAGTACTTC
TRBJ2-3	NA	TRBD2	TRBV11-3	CASSPTTSGRLEGTDTQYF	TGTGCCAGCAGCCCTACGACTAGCGGGAGATTGGAGGGCACAGATACGCAGTATTTT
TRBJ2-1	few	NA	TRBV7-9	CASSLAREQFF	TGTGCCAGCAGCTTGGCCCGGGAGCAGTTCTTC
TRBJ1-1	NA	NA	TRBV27	CASSLQRPNRASNTEAFF	TGTGCCAGCAGTTTACAGAGACCAAATAGGGCCTCGAACACTGAAGCTTTCTTT
TRBJ2-3	NA	TRBD1	TRBV20-1	CSATDRGPSDTQYF	TGCAGTGCTACTGACAGGGGGCCCTCAGATACGCAGTATTTT
TRBJ1-4	few	NA	TRBV6-1	CATFVLKQLFF	TGTGCCACTTTTGTCTTGAAACAGCTGTTTTTT
TRBJ2-7	few	TRBD1	TRBV23-1	CASHGGRGRNEQYF	TGCGCCAGCCACGGGGGCAGGGGGCGGAACGAGCAGTACTTC
TRBJ2-1	NA	TRBD2	TRBV10-2	CASRETGTSGNEQFF	TGCGCCAGCAGGGAAACCGGGACTAGTGGCAATGAGCAGTTCTTC
TRBJ2-5	NA	TRBD2	TRBV7-7	CASSLTSGRLETQYF	TGTGCTAGCAGCTTAACTAGCGGGAGGTTAGAGACCCAGTACTTC